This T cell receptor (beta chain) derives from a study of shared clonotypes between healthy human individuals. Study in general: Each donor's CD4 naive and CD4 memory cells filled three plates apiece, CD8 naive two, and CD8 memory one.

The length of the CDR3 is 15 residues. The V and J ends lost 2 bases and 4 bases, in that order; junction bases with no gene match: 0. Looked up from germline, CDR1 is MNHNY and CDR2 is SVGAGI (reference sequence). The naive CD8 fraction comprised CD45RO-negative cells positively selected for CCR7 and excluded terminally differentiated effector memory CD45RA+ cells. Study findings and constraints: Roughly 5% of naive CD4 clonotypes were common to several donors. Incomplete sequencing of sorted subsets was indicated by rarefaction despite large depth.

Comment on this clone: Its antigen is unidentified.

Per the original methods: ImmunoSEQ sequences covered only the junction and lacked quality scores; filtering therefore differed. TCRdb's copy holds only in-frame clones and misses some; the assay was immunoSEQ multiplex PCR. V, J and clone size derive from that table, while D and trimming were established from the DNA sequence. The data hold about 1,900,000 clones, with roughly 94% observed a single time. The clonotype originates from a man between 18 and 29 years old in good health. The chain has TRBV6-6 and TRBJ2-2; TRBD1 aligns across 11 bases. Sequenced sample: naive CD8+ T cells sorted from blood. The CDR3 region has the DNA TGTGCCAGCAGTTACGGACAGGGGGCCACCGGGGAGCTGTTTTTT. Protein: CASSYGQGATGELFF.